These 6 T cell receptor beta chains came from one sample sequenced in a study of shared clonotypes between healthy human individuals. Profiled with immunoSEQ multiplex PCR; TCRdb holds only in-frame clones, not every one. The profile covers some 980,000 clones, with 76% appearing a single time and over 1.3% taken by the ten largest. Sequencing was performed on memory CD4+ T cells sorted from blood. Subset here: CD45RA-negative fraction. Source of these receptors: a man aged 18 to 30 in good health.

This clone was picked up one time. The chain employs TRBV2 and TRBJ2-3; D tentatively reads TRBD1 or TRBD2 (5 bases each). V lost 8 bases and J lost 2, with 17 bases in between. Germline V CDR1 and CDR2: SNHLY, FYNNEI. There are 15 residues in the CDR3. The CDR3, as DNA: TGTGCCAGCGGCCGGGACGGGGCTCCCACAGATACGCAGTATTTT. Translating gives CASGRDGAPTDTQYF. Drawing the rest from reference TRBV2 and TRBJ2-3, the complete variable domain is EPEVTQTPSHQVTQMGQEVILRCVPISNHLYFYWYRQILGQKVEFLVSFYNNEISEKSEIFDDQFSVERPDGSNFTLKIRSTKLEDSAMYFCASGRDGAPTDTQYFGPGTRLTVL.

The V gene is TRBV5-1, the J gene TRBJ1-1; TRBD1 aligns across 7 bases. The CDR3 is made up of 16 amino acids. V shed 2 bases, J shed 0 bases, and the junction held 7 bases outside the gene matches. CDR1 and CDR2 (germline): SGHRS, YFSETQ. The CDR3 bases are TGCGCCAGCAGCTTATTACAGGGGAAGCTGAACACTGAAGCTTTCTTT. Protein product: CASSLLQGKLNTEAFF.

This clone was detected ten times or more. The chain has TRBV9 and TRBJ2-1, with TRBD1 as a possible D gene (5 bases). V lost 0 bases to trimming and J lost 0 bases, with 7 bases between them. Germline loops: CDR1 SGDLS, CDR2 YYNGEE. This CDR3 spans 15 amino acids. The CDR3 region has the DNA TGTGCCAGCAGCGTAGAAGGGGCCTCCTACAATGAGCAGTTCTTC. Amino acids: CASSVEGASYNEQFF. Drawing the rest from reference TRBV9 and TRBJ2-1, the complete variable domain is DSGVTQTPKHLITATGQRVTLRCSPRSGDLSVYWYQQSLDQGLQFLIQYYNGEERAKGNILERFSAQQFPDLHSELNLSSLELGDSALYFCASSVEGASYNEQFFGPGTRLTVL.

The chain recombines TRBV10-3 with TRBJ2-2; no firm D call. Trimming pared 6 bases from V and 5 bases from J, leaving 10 bases between. Germline V CDR1 and CDR2: ENHRY, SYGVKD. The CDR3 runs to 13 residues. The CDR3 sequence is CAIREFETGELFF. The CDR3 DNA sequence: TGTGCCATCAGGGAATTCGAAACCGGGGAGCTGTTTTTT.

This clone has only one observation. The chain is built from TRBV21-1 and TRBJ2-3; TRBD2, the D gene given by the table, was not confirmed from the DNA. TRBV21-1 is given as a pseudogene. CDR3 length: 16 residues. CDR3 in DNA: TGTGCCAGCAGCTCGACGAGGGAGCCCGGGCAGGATACGCAGTATTTT. Protein product: CASSSTREPGQDTQYF.

This chain uses TRBV29-1 with TRBJ1-5; 9 bases agree with TRBD1. The CDR3 extends over 12 amino acids. The germline V gene encodes CDR1 SQVTM and CDR2 ANQGSEA. Germline trimming cut 6 bases from V and 5 bases from J; bases unmatched to any gene: 2. In DNA form, the CDR3 reads TGCAGCGTGGGGGACAGGGATCAGCCCCAGCATTTT. Translation: CSVGDRDQPQHF.